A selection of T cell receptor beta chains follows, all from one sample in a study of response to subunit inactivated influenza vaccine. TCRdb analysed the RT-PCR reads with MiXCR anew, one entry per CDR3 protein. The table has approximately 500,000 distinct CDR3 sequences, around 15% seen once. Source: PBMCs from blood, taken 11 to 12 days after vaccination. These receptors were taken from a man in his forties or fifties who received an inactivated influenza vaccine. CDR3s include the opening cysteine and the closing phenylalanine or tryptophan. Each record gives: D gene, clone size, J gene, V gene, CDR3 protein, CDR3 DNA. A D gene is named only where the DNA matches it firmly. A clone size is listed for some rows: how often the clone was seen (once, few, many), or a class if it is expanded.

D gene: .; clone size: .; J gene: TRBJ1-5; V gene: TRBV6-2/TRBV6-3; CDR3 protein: CASRSGGAGKSQPQHF; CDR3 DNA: TGTGCCAGCAGATCCGGGGGGGCGGGAAAGAGCCAGCCCCAGCATTTT
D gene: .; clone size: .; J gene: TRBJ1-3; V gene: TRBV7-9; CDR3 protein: CASSLEQIGSGNTIYF; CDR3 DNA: TGTGCCAGCAGCTTAGAACAGATTGGCTCTGGAAACACCATATATTTT
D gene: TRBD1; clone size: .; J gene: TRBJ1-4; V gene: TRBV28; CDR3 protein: CASSLRQGLREKLFF; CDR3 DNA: TGTGCCAGCAGTCTCCGACAGGGATTAAGAGAAAAACTGTTTTTT
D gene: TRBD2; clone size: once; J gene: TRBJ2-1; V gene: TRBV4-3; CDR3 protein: CASSQGSGRNNEQFF; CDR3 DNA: TGCGCCAGCAGCCAAGGAAGCGGGAGGAACAATGAGCAGTTCTTC
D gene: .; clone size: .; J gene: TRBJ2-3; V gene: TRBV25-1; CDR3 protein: CASSEFEMTATDTQYF; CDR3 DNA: TGTGCCAGCAGTGAATTTGAAATGACAGCCACAGATACGCAGTATTTT
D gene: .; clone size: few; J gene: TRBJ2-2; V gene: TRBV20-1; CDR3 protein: CSANRDLTGELFF; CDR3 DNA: TGCAGTGCTAACCGGGACCTCACCGGGGAGCTGTTTTTT
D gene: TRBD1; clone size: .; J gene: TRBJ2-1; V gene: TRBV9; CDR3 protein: CASSARQGAREQFF; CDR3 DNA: TGTGCCAGCAGCGCGAGACAGGGGGCACGCGAGCAGTTCTTC
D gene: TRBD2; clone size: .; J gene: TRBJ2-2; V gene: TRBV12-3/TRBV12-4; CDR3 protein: CASSFERGVTGELFF; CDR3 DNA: TGTGCCAGCAGTTTCGAGCGGGGGGTCACCGGGGAGCTGTTTTTT
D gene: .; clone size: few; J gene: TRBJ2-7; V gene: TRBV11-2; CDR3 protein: CASSLYGGEQYF; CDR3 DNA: TGTGCCAGCAGCTTATATGGGGGCGAGCAGTACTTC
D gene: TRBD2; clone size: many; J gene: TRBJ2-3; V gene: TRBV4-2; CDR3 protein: CASSQERRLAGADTQYF; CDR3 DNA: TGTGCCAGCAGCCAAGAAAGAAGGCTAGCGGGGGCGGATACGCAGTATTTT
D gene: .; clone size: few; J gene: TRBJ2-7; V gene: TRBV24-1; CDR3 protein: CATSDDEQYF; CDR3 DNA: TGTGCCACCAGTGACGACGAGCAGTACTTC
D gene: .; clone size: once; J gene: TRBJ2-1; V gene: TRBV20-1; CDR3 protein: CSARDGGALSGNEQFF; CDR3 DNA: TGCAGTGCTAGAGATGGGGGCGCCTTATCGGGCAATGAGCAGTTCTTC
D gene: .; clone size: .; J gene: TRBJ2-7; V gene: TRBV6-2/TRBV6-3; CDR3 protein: CASSRRDTGSYEQYF; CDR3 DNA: TGTGCCAGCAGTCGACGGGACACCGGCTCCTACGAGCAGTACTTC
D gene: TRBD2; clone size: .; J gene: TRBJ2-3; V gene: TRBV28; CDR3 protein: CASRSSLAGGGDTQYF; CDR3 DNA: TGTGCCAGCAGATCCTCGCTAGCGGGGGGAGGGGATACGCAGTATTTT
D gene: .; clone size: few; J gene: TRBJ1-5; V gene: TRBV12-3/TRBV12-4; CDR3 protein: CASSFAGDQPQHF; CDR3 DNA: TGTGCCAGCAGTTTCGCAGGGGATCAGCCCCAGCATTTT
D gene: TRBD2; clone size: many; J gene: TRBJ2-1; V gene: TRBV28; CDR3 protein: CASSLAGELDEQFF; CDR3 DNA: TGTGCCAGCAGTTTAGCGGGAGAATTAGATGAGCAGTTCTTC
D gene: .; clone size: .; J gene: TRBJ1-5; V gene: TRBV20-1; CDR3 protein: CSAGDRSDWEPQHF; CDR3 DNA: TGCAGTGCTGGAGACCGGAGCGATTGGGAGCCCCAGCATTTT
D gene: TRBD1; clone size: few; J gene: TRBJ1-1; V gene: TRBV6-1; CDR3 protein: CASSEDLWTGAEAFF; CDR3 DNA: TGTGCCAGCAGTGAAGACCTGTGGACAGGGGCTGAAGCTTTCTTT
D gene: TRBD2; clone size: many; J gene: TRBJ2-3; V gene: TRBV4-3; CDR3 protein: CASSQVGRLAPTDTQYF; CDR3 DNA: TGCGCCAGCAGCCAAGTGGGGCGACTAGCGCCCACAGATACGCAGTATTTT
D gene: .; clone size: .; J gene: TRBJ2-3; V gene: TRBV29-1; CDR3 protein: CSAYIHNSMGPDTQYF; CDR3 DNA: TGCAGCGCATATATACACAATTCGATGGGGCCAGATACGCAGTATTTT
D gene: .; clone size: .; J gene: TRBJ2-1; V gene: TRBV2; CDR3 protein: CASTGYYNEQFF; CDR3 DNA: TGTGCCAGCACTGGATATTACAATGAGCAGTTCTTC
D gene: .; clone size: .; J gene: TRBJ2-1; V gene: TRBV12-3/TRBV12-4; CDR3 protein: CASHSYNEQFF; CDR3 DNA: TGTGCCAGCCACTCCTACAATGAGCAGTTCTTC
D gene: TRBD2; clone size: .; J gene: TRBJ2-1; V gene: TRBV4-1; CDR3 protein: CASSQEAGVWEQFF; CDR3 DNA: TGCGCCAGCAGCCAAGAAGCGGGAGTATGGGAGCAGTTCTTC
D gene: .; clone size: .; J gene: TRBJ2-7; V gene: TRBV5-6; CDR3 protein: CASSPLGGKSYEQYF; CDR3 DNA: TGTGCCAGCAGCCCCTTAGGCGGGAAATCCTACGAGCAGTACTTC
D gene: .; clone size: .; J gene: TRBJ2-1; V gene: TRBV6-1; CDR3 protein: CARLTKWAVYNEQFF; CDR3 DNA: TGTGCCAGACTGACCAAGTGGGCCGTATACAATGAGCAGTTCTTC
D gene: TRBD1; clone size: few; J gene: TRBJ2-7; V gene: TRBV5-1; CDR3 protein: CASSVGQGSNEQYF; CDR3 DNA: TGCGCCAGCAGCGTCGGACAGGGAAGCAACGAGCAGTACTTC
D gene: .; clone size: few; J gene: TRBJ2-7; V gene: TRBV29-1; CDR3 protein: CSVGGVQGPREQYF; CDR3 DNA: TGCAGCGTTGGAGGGGTCCAGGGCCCCCGGGAGCAGTACTTC